This is a list of T cell receptor beta chains from one sample in a study of shared clonotypes between healthy human individuals. Some clones are missing from TCRdb's copy, which holds only in-frame ones; the method was immunoSEQ multiplex PCR. Counted here are over 2,000,000 clones, about 93% occurring once; the ten biggest clones make up 1.5% to 2%. The sequenced sample consisted of naive CD8+ T cells from PBMCs. These receptors were taken from a young man in good health. Some clones in this sample may be carry-over from other donors' samples. Each CDR3 is given with its conserved first and last residue. The D gene is left open where the match is weak. Only some rows state a clone size, as once, few, many or a class for expanded clones.

j_gene	abundance	d_gene	v_gene	CDR3aa	CDR3nt
TRBJ2-3	.	.	TRBV30	CAWSVLATDTQYF	TGTGCCTGGAGTGTCCTAGCCACAGATACGCAGTATTTT
TRBJ2-1	.	TRBD2	TRBV7-2	CASSPSGGYNEQFF	TGTGCCAGCAGCCCTAGCGGGGGATACAATGAGCAGTTCTTC
TRBJ1-5	once	TRBD1	TRBV27	CASQDRVYSNQPQHF	TGTGCCAGCCAGGACAGGGTATATAGCAATCAGCCCCAGCATTTT
TRBJ1-5	.	.	TRBV19	CASIGAARDGGEPQHF	TGTGCCAGTATAGGGGCGGCCCGGGACGGGGGTGAGCCCCAGCATTTT
TRBJ2-3	.	TRBD2	TRBV14	CASSQGFLGLAGPSTDTQYF	TGTGCCAGCAGCCAAGGTTTCTTGGGACTAGCGGGACCTAGCACAGATACGCAGTATTTT
TRBJ2-1	.	TRBD1	TRBV27	CASSFVGTGANEQFF	TGTGCCAGCAGTTTCGTCGGGACAGGAGCTAATGAGCAGTTCTTC
TRBJ2-1	.	TRBD1	TRBV27	CASRWTGGYNEQFF	TGTGCCAGCAGGTGGACAGGGGGCTACAATGAGCAGTTCTTC
TRBJ1-2	.	.	TRBV30	CAWSVVGSWGYTF	TGTGCCTGGAGTGTAGTGGGTTCGTGGGGCTACACCTTC
TRBJ1-1	.	.	TRBV7-8	CASSLVGTVMLRTEAFF	TGTGCCAGCAGCTTAGTTGGCACGGTTATGTTGCGCACTGAAGCTTTCTTT
TRBJ2-1	.	.	TRBV5-6	CASSSGVPNEQFF	TGTGCCAGCAGTTCCGGAGTACCCAATGAGCAGTTCTTC
TRBJ2-1	once	.	TRBV2	CASSLADGVNEQFF	TGTGCCAGCAGCTTAGCTGATGGGGTGAATGAGCAGTTCTTC
TRBJ1-1	.	TRBD1	TRBV9	CASSVGQAMNTEAFF	TGTGCCAGCAGCGTGGGACAGGCGATGAACACTGAAGCTTTCTTT
TRBJ1-2	once	.	TRBV7-9	CASSPALMPGTAGYTF	TGTGCCAGCAGCCCCGCCCTAATGCCCGGGACGGCTGGCTACACCTTC
TRBJ2-1	.	TRBD2	TRBV27	CASSFQREIVLVEQFF	TGTGCCAGCAGTTTCCAGCGGGAGATAGTATTGGTTGAGCAGTTCTTC
TRBJ2-3	once	TRBD2	TRBV6-1	CASSESDWIAGGSTDTQYF	TGTGCCAGCAGTGAATCCGATTGGATAGCGGGAGGGAGCACAGATACGCAGTATTTT
TRBJ2-7	.	.	TRBV27	CASSATSGLSTYEQYF	TGTGCCAGCAGTGCGACATCGGGACTTTCCACCTACGAGCAGTACTTC